The 29 T cell receptor beta chains in this list originate from one sample, sequenced in a study of blood T cell repertoires in COVID-19. TCRdb's copy holds only in-frame clones and misses some; the assay was immunoSEQ multiplex PCR. Of a few hundred thousand clones in the sample, around 91% were seen once. Sequenced sample: peripheral blood. The receptors come from a woman aged 60-75 years with acute or convalescent COVID-19.

J is TRBJ1-1 and V is TRBV19; 12 bases fit TRBD1. The V segment lost 8 bases and the J segment 5 bases; nucleotides outside the gene matches: 9. The CDR3 is 15 amino acids. Germline V lookup: CDR1 LNHDA, CDR2 SQIVND (reference sequence). CDR3: CASSGTGGESTEAFF. The CDR3 DNA sequence: TGTGCCAGTTCCGGGACAGGGGGCGAATCGACTGAAGCTTTCTTT.

This chain connects TRBV5-1 to TRBJ2-1; D might be TRBD1 (5 bases). Per germline, CDR1 SGHRS and CDR2 YFSETQ. CDR3 length: 13 residues. The V end lost 2 bases, the J end lost 9 bases, and 12 bases lay between the germline ends. CDR3 amino acids: CASSLLLGPEQFF. The CDR3 bases are TGCGCCAGCAGCTTACTATTGGGGCCTGAGCAGTTCTTC.

The chain is built from TRBV7-9 and TRBJ2-3, with 11 positions matching TRBD2. Trimming at V came to 3 bases and at J to 6 bases, leaving 11 bases not matched to a gene. The germline gives CDR1 SEHNR, CDR2 FQNEAQ (reference sequence). This CDR3 is 17 amino acids long. The DNA for the CDR3 is TGTGCCAGCAGCTTTGGTAGCGGGAGGGAATACACGGATACGCAGTATTTT. Residues: CASSFGSGREYTDTQYF.

The J gene is TRBJ1-1, the V gene TRBV4-2; tentative D call: TRBD1 (6 bases). The CDR3 consists of 16 residues. V lost 0 bases, J lost 0 bases, and 11 bases lay in between. CDR1 is LGHNA and CDR2 is YNFKEQ in the germline V gene. CDR3: CASSQEPGHMNTEAFF. In nucleotides, the CDR3 is TGTGCCAGCAGCCAAGAACCGGGACACATGAACACTGAAGCTTTCTTT.

V usage is TRBV7-8 and J usage is TRBJ2-7; TRBD2 might be the D (7 bases). Germline loops: CDR1 SGHVS, CDR2 FQNEAQ. CDR3 length: 16 residues. The V gene lost 5 bases and the J gene lost 4 bases, with 21 bases spanning the gap. The CDR3 DNA follows: TGTGCCAGCAGCCCCGGAGGGGGGGGCGGGTTATACGAGCAGTACTTC. It codes for CASSPGGGGGLYEQYF.

About this clone: One junction end disagrees with the germline gene, perhaps due to a read error. This chain links TRBV7-3 with TRBJ1-1, with 8 nucleotides matching TRBD1. The CDR3 contains 13 residues. Germline-derived CDR1 and CDR2 are SGHTA and FQGTGA. This chain's CDR3 is CASSSQPGQATIF. The CDR3 DNA sequence: TGTGCCAGCAGCAGCCAACCGGGACAGGCCACGATATTT.

The chain uses TRBV7-2 and TRBJ1-4; TRBD1 matches at 7 bases. The junction had 11 bases not matched to a gene; V was cut back by 5 bases and J by 8 bases. The CDR3 consists of 15 residues. CDR1 and CDR2 (germline): SGHTA, FQGNSA. The CDR3 is CASSPGQAVGEKLFF. CDR3 nucleotide sequence: TGTGCCAGCAGCCCTGGACAGGCTGTAGGGGAAAAACTGTTTTTT.

V is TRBV29-1 and J is TRBJ1-2; D gene ambiguous. The V and J ends lost 4 bases and 5 bases respectively, with 5 bases between them. There are 10 residues in the CDR3. Germline V lookup: CDR1 SQVTM, CDR2 ANQGSEA. In nucleotides, the CDR3 is TGCAGCGTTGTTAGTTATGGCTACACCTTC. This codes for CSVVSYGYTF.

The chain links TRBV27 to TRBJ2-2; D gene unclear. CDR3 size: 15 residues. CDR1 is MNHEY and CDR2 is SMNVEV in the germline V gene (reference sequence). V was pared by 6 bases and J by 0 bases, with 11 bases between. The CDR3 here is CASRYGGTNTGELFF. The CDR3 coding sequence is TGTGCCAGCAGATACGGCGGTACGAACACCGGGGAGCTGTTTTTT.

The chain employs TRBV28 and TRBJ1-2; tentative D call: TRBD1 (5 bases). V was shortened by 4 bases and J by 4 bases, with 16 bases between the two germline ends. Per germline, CDR1 MDHEN and CDR2 SYDVKM. The CDR3 is 15 residues long. CDR3 in DNA: TGTGCCAGCAGTTCACCTAACGCCGGGGGCTATGGCTACACCTTC. Encoded protein: CASSSPNAGGYGYTF.

This chain uses TRBV12-3 or TRBV12-4 with TRBJ1-4; D gene uncertain. The CDR3 is 13 residues long. V dropped 3 bases and J dropped 7 bases, with 9 bases sitting between them. DNA of the CDR3: TGTGCCAGCAGTTTTGAGCGAGGTGAAAAACTGTTTTTT. This codes for CASSFERGEKLFF.

This clone was seen ten or more times. In the same sample, other DNA sequences code for this CDR3. The rearrangement uses TRBV18 and TRBJ1-1; D gene unclear. The V gene lost 6 bases and the J gene lost 2 bases, with 13 bases spanning the gap. CDR3 size: 14 residues. Germline assignment: CDR1 KGHSH and CDR2 LQKENI. The CDR3 here is CASSPAGKNTEAFF. CDR3 sequence (DNA): TGTGCCAGCTCTCCGGCGGGAAAAAACACTGAAGCTTTCTTT. Filled out from reference TRBV18 and TRBJ1-1, the complete variable domain reads NAGVMQNPRHLVRRRGQEARLRCSPMKGHSHVYWYRQLPEEGLKFMVYLQKENIIDESGMPKERFSAEFPKEGPSILRIQQVVRGDSAAYFCASSPAGKNTEAFFGQGTRLTVV.

This rearrangement joins TRBV21-1 to TRBJ2-1; TRBD2 is the table's D call and was not checked against the DNA. TRBV21-1 is described as a pseudogene. The CDR3 has 16 amino acids. CDR3 DNA sequence: TGTGCCAGCAGCCGGCCTAGCGGGGGCTCCTACAATGAGCAGTTCTTC. Translating it yields CASSRPSGGSYNEQFF.

V usage is TRBV28 and J usage is TRBJ1-5; D unresolved. In germline, CDR1 is MDHEN, CDR2 SYDVKM. V shed 5 bases and J shed 1 base, with 12 bases lying between them. CDR3 size: 15 residues. The CDR3 nucleotides are TGTGCCAGCAGTCCCGGTACGAGGAGCAATCAGCCCCAGCATTTT. Encoded protein: CASSPGTRSNQPQHF.

The V gene is TRBV11-3, the J gene TRBJ2-7; 10 bases are a match to TRBD2. The CDR3 is 17 amino acids. The J segment lost 2 bases and the V segment lost 1 base, leaving 8 bases of the junction unmatched. Germline CDR1 is SGHNT and CDR2 is YENEEA. CDR3 amino acids: CASSLVRSAGGTYEQYF. Written as DNA, the CDR3 is TGTGCCAGCAGCTTAGTAAGATCAGCGGGAGGGACCTACGAGCAGTACTTC.

The V call is TRBV3-1 (or the pseudogene TRBV3-2), the J call TRBJ1-2; 8 nucleotides line up with TRBD1. With V trimmed by 4 bases and J by 5 bases, 9 bases remained unmatched. CDR3 length: 15 amino acids. CDR1 LGHDT and CDR2 YNNKEL come from the germline V gene (reference sequence). The CDR3 DNA sequence: TGTGCCAGCAGCCTTTCGTCCGGGACAGGTTATGGCTACACCTTC. Its protein is CASSLSSGTGYGYTF.

In its sample, this clone was seen a few times. The CDR3 DNA is TGTGCCAGCAGCGTAAGTGATCTACTGACCGGGGAGCTGTTTTTT. Protein sequence: CASSVSDLLTGELFF. The chain joins TRBV9 to TRBJ2-2, with unresolved D. Germline CDR1 reads SGDLS; CDR2 reads YYNGEE. This CDR3 contains 15 residues. Trimming took 1 base from V and 5 from J, leaving 12 bases between them.

Only one count was recorded for this clone. The DNA for the CDR3 is TGCGCCAGCAGCCATAGTATGAACACTGAAGCTTTCTTT. Protein product: CASSHSMNTEAFF. The chain employs TRBV4-3 and TRBJ1-1, with D unresolved. Germline CDR1 reads LGHNA; CDR2 reads YSLEER. This CDR3 contains 13 residues. V was cut by 3 bases and J by 0 bases, with 5 bases left in between.

V is TRBV19 and J is TRBJ1-5; 8 nucleotides align to TRBD1. The CDR3 loop spans 18 amino acids. Germline V gives CDR1 LNHDA, CDR2 SQIVND (reference sequence). J was trimmed by 1 base and V by 9 bases; bases with no gene match: 17. CDR3 in amino acids: CASGPGQGGMMSNQPQHF. The CDR3 nucleotides are TGTGCCAGCGGACCAGGACAGGGTGGGATGATGAGCAATCAGCCCCAGCATTTT.

The chain has TRBV5-5 and TRBJ1-6; 9 bases fit TRBD1. From germline, CDR1 is SGHKS and CDR2 YYEKEE (reference sequence). CDR3 length: 17 amino acids. The trim removed 0 bases at V and 1 base at J, leaving 2 bases unmatched. The DNA for the CDR3 is TGTGCCAGCAGCTTGGGGACAGGGGTTTCCTATAATTCACCCCTCCACTTT. This encodes CASSLGTGVSYNSPLHF.

The V call is TRBV20-1, the J call TRBJ1-6; TRBD1 matches at 7 bases. This CDR3 spans 13 amino acids. Germline trimming cut 3 bases from V and 7 bases from J; bases unmatched to any gene: 3. Looked up from germline, CDR1 is DFQATT and CDR2 is SNEGSKA (reference sequence). CDR3 in DNA: TGCAGTGCTAGTAGGACAGGCAATTCACCCCTCCACTTT. It specifies CSASRTGNSPLHF.

The chain carries TRBV7-9 and TRBJ2-7; 11 positions agree with TRBD2. Germline lookup yields CDR1 SEHNR and CDR2 FQNEAQ (reference sequence). The V segment lost 2 bases and the J segment 2 bases; nucleotides outside the gene matches: 5. The CDR3 loop spans 16 amino acids. DNA for the CDR3: TGTGCCAGCAGCTTAACTAGCGGGAGTTTCGCCTACGAGCAGTACTTC. This translates into CASSLTSGSFAYEQYF. Full variable domain (rest looked up from reference TRBV7-9 and TRBJ2-7): DTGVSQNPRHKITKRGQNVTFRCDPISEHNRLYWYRQTLGQGPEFLTYFQNEAQLEKSRLLSDRFSAERPKGSFSTLEIQRTEQGDSAMYLCASSLTSGSFAYEQYFGPGTRLTVT.

CDR3 region: CASSQRLISFWGGTEAFF. The DNA for the CDR3 is TGTGCCAGCAGCCAGCGACTTATCTCCTTCTGGGGGGGCACTGAAGCTTTCTTT. The V and J genes are TRBV14 and TRBJ1-1; a possible D gene is TRBD1 (5 bases). The CDR3 spans 18 residues. CDR1 is SGHDN, CDR2 FVKESK, per germline. Deletions cut 3 bases from V and 4 bases from J, with 24 bases between.

There are many counts of this clone. The V gene is TRBV20-1, the J gene TRBJ2-3; TRBD2 matches at 10 bases. The V and J ends lost 3 bases and 0 bases, in that order; junction bases with no gene match: 3. The germline gives CDR1 DFQATT, CDR2 SNEGSKA (reference sequence). The CDR3 contains 15 residues. CDR3 coding DNA: TGCAGTGCTAGTCAACTAGCGGGGAGCACAGATACGCAGTATTTT. It codes for CSASQLAGSTDTQYF.

The rearrangement joins TRBV28 to TRBJ2-7; 10 nucleotides agree with TRBD1. This CDR3 comprises 13 residues. The germline V gene encodes CDR1 MDHEN and CDR2 SYDVKM. V lost 6 bases to trimming and J lost 4 bases; unmatched junction nucleotides: 3. CDR3 sequence reads: CASRGTGVYEQYF. CDR3 coding DNA: TGTGCCAGCAGAGGGACAGGGGTGTACGAGCAGTACTTC.

This clone was seen a single time. CDR3 in DNA: TGTGCCAGCAGTTTAACAGGGGCCAACTATGGCTACACCTTC. Its translation is CASSLTGANYGYTF. V and J are TRBV7-8 and TRBJ1-2; 7 bases line up with TRBD1. This CDR3 has 14 residues. With V trimmed by 6 bases and J by 2 bases, 6 bases remained unmatched. Germline loops: CDR1 SGHVS, CDR2 FQNEAQ. The variable domain in full, with the rest retrieved from reference TRBV7-8 and TRBJ1-2, is GAGVSQSPRYKVAKRGQDVALRCDPISGHVSLFWYQQALGQGPEFLTYFQNEAQLDKSGLPSDRFFAERPEGSVSTLKIQRTQQEDSAVYLCASSLTGANYGYTFGSGTRLTVV.

The rearrangement joins TRBV6-2 or TRBV6-3 to TRBJ2-5; 11 bases fit TRBD2. V trimming: 0 bases; J trimming: 0 bases; junction bases outside the gene matches: 0. The CDR3 has 16 residues. Germline CDR1 MNHEY, CDR2 SVGEGT. The CDR3 bases are TGTGCCAGCAGTTACTCGACTAGCGGGGACCAAGAGACCCAGTACTTC. This codes for CASSYSTSGDQETQYF.

This clone has only one observation. The chain carries TRBV7-9 and TRBJ1-4; no firm D call. Trimming left V 3 bases short and J 1 base short, with 6 bases between. The length of the CDR3 is 14 residues. Germline CDR1 reads SEHNR; CDR2 reads FQNEAQ (reference sequence). The CDR3 sequence: CASSFGRTNEKLFF. DNA for the CDR3: TGTGCCAGCAGCTTCGGTAGAACTAATGAAAAACTGTTTTTT.

This chain uses TRBV28 with TRBJ2-7; TRBD2 is a possible D gene (5 bases). Between the trimmed V and J ends, which lost 3 bases and 4 bases, there was a span of 10 bases. This CDR3 has 13 residues. From germline, CDR1 is MDHEN and CDR2 SYDVKM. The DNA of the CDR3 is TGTGCCAGCAGTTTCCCCAGAGGGTACGAGCAGTACTTC. Translated: CASSFPRGYEQYF.